This TCR beta chain was recovered during a study of blood T cell repertoires in COVID-19. Across the study: Samples representing acute and convalescent COVID-19 were sourced from the United States, Italy and Spain. Sources were T cells, B-cell-depleted T cells, or PBMCs; the material itself was cDNA or gDNA.

This clone appeared once. Germline V lookup: CDR1 SGHTA, CDR2 FQGNSA. V was pared by 0 bases and J by 9 bases, with 8 bases of the junction left unmatched. The CDR3 runs to 16 residues. Original processing methods: Cell counts per sample came from amplifying reference gene primers. The assay was immunoSEQ multiplex PCR, and TCRdb's table has in-frame clones only and misses some. The DNA was the basis for D and trimming; V, J and clone size are from that table. This sample has about 320,000 clones; approximately 85% occur once, and the top ten carry 1.5% to 2%. Input material: peripheral blood. The chain has TRBV7-2 and TRBJ2-4, with 10 bases fitting TRBD2. The TCR originated in a woman between 50 and 59 years old with acute or convalescent COVID-19. CDR3 sequence reads: CASSLALAGDQGIQYF. The CDR3 coding sequence is TGTGCCAGCAGCTTAGCCCTAGCGGGAGACCAAGGCATTCAGTACTTC. The whole variable domain, filled in from reference TRBV7-2 and TRBJ2-4, reads GAGVSQSPSNKVTEKGKDVELRCDPISGHTALYWYRQSLGQGLEFLIYFQGNSAPDKSGLPSDRFSAERTGGSVSTLTIQRTQQEDSAVYLCASSLALAGDQGIQYFGAGTRLSVL.